This T cell receptor beta chain was profiled in a study of T-cell memory formation after mild COVID-19. As for the study in general: TCR clusters showed largely donor specificity.

Regarding the study as a whole: There were some responding clones in pre-infection memory, which suggested that cross-reactive memory had joined. Shrinking CD4+ clones were chiefly CM and EM; CD8+ ones were chiefly EMRA.

By share, this clonotype counts as medium-sized. Its antigen is undetermined. The CDR3 covers 19 residues. The germline V and J ends were trimmed by 2 bases and 3 bases, with 23 bases remaining between them. CDR1 is SGHTA, CDR2 FQGNSA, per germline. TCRdb processed the 5' RACE reads anew with MiXCR; each CDR3 protein has one entry. The data contain almost 250,000 distinct CDR3 sequences, 15% of them singletons. The sequence was collected from an adult woman who had mild COVID-19 (a few samples of this study predate the infection). Cell type and time point are not known. Sample: PBMCs or a T cell subset sorted from them (not recorded which). The chain recombines TRBV7-2 with TRBJ2-1, with D possibly TRBD2 on 6 matching bases. CDR3 DNA: TGTGCCAGCAGCTTAAACTCGTTCAGCGGGCGGGGCCTCTACAATGAGCAGTTCTTC. Translating it yields CASSLNSFSGRGLYNEQFF.